The rows below give T cell receptor beta chains drawn from one sample of a study of T-cell reconstitution after alpha-beta-depleted transplantation in children. TCRdb recomputed calls from the PCR reads with MiXCR, one row per CDR3 protein. This table has approximately 420,000 distinct CDR3 sequences, about 11% appearing once. This material consisted of PBMCs from the stem cell graft donor, taken from the stem cell graft. The receptors originated from a human donor who donated a stem cell graft to a child with acute myeloid leukemia. CDR3s include the opening cysteine and the closing phenylalanine or tryptophan. Each record gives: V gene, J gene, CDR3 protein.

TRBV20-1	TRBJ2-7	CSAGSDSSYEQYF
TRBV20-1	TRBJ2-1	CSARIAGTYNEQFF
TRBV6-1	TRBJ1-1	CASSGGTGRTEAFF
TRBV20-1	TRBJ2-3	CSARPGSGRRTDTQYF
TRBV7-9	TRBJ2-1	CASSSRPTGLVYNEQFF
TRBV4-1	TRBJ1-1	CASSQEGMFEAFF
TRBV20-1	TRBJ2-7	CSASMAVVSYEQYF
TRBV20-1	TRBJ2-1	CSARNPRNFLHNEQFF
TRBV5-1	TRBJ2-6	CASSPGGKTSANVLTF
TRBV25-1	TRBJ2-7	CASSETFGDRTYEQYF
TRBV29-1	TRBJ2-7	CSVELATGSYEQYF
TRBV7-2	TRBJ1-5	CASSSRTGNNQPQHF